This TCR beta chain was obtained from a study of cytomegalovirus exposure and HLA in healthy donors. This clone has just a few counts. Its antigen is not known. Trimming cost V 5 bases and J 1 base; bases outside gene matches: 4. Germline V CDR1 and CDR2: SGHVS, FQNEAQ. The CDR3 contains 15 residues. The PCR had 60 Vbeta and 13 Jbeta primers. TCRdb's table, derived via immunoSEQ multiplex PCR, lists solely in-frame clones and lacks some. The sample contains roughly 250,000 clones, roughly 70% of which appear only once. Whole-study results and caveats: In a later analysis, a genetic analysis reported fewer productive-TCR N-insertions in an Asian-associated ancestry cluster than the cohort average. Earlier results showed most TCR beta V segments being productive about 87% or about 30% of the time. A few of the chains that were CMV-associated were confirmed in vitro to be specific for CMV antigens. Later on, an analysis found that several of the most significant clusters appeared to be linked to common viral pathogens, which included parvovirus B19.

The receptor was isolated from a female donor in good health and CMV-seronegative. Sequenced material: PBMCs. V gene TRBV7-8 combines with J gene TRBJ1-4, with 7 bases identical to TRBD1. The chain's CDR3 is CASSLRTGTNEKLFF. The CDR3 nucleotides are TGTGCCAGCAGCCTGAGGACAGGAACTAATGAAAAACTGTTTTTT.